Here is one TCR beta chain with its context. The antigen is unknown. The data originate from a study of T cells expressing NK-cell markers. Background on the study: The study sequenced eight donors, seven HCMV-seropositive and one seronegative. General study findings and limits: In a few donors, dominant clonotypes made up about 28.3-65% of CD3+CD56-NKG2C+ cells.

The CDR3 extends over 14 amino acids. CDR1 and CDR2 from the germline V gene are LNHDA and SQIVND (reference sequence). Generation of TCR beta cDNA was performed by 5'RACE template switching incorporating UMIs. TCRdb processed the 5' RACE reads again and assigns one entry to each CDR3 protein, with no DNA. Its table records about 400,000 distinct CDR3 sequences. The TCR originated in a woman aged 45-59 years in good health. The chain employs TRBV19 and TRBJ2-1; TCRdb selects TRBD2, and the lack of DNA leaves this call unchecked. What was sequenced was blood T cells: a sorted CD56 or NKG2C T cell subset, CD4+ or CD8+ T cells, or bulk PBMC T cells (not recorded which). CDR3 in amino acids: CATSTSGGYNEQFF.